Described below is a single T cell receptor beta chain sequence and its context. Its cognate antigen is unknown. Sequenced by immunoSEQ multiplex PCR; TCRdb stores in-frame clones only, minus some. The sample lists tens of thousands of clones; roughly nine tenths were seen once. This sample is drawn from a study of graft-versus-host responses after intestinal transplantation. The CDR3 extends over 11 amino acids. V lost 5 bases and J lost 5, with 6 bases in between. Germline CDR1 reads LNHDA; CDR2 reads SQIVND (reference sequence). V usage is TRBV19 and J usage is TRBJ1-2; perhaps TRBD1 as D (5 bases). This sequence was found in a human donor who received an intestinal transplant. Sequencing was performed on unstimulated CD4+ T cells sorted from spleen or lymph node cells, taken before intestinal transplant. The CDR3 spells CASSSGYGYTF. The CDR3 coding sequence is TGTGCCAGTAGTTCAGGGTATGGCTACACCTTC.